This T cell receptor (beta chain) was sequenced in a study of synovial regulatory T cells in juvenile arthritis. Study in general: One patient received methotrexate plus infliximab; one lacked treatment information. Study-wide results and caveats: iaTreg cells shared more CDR3 sequences with synovial Tregs than other blood Tregs did. Across patients, iaTreg TCR repertoires were mostly private, partly shared with synovial Teff and blood CPL.

Concerning this clone: Its antigen is currently unknown.

From germline, CDR1 is MGHDK and CDR2 SYGVNS. The CDR3 extends over 15 amino acids. Only the protein is on record. Assay used: immunoSEQ multiplex PCR; TCRdb lists only in-frame clones, some missing. The sample yields roughly 7,300 clones, of which the top ten take up about 1.8%. The source is a donor aged 2-30 years with juvenile idiopathic arthritis. V is TRBV25-1 and J is TRBJ2-2; TCRdb's D gene call, TRBD1, goes unchecked for lack of DNA. Sequenced sample: Treg cells from blood. Noted subset: remaining (HLA-DR-negative) circulating blood Treg cells. CDR3: CASSAFGQLTGELFF.